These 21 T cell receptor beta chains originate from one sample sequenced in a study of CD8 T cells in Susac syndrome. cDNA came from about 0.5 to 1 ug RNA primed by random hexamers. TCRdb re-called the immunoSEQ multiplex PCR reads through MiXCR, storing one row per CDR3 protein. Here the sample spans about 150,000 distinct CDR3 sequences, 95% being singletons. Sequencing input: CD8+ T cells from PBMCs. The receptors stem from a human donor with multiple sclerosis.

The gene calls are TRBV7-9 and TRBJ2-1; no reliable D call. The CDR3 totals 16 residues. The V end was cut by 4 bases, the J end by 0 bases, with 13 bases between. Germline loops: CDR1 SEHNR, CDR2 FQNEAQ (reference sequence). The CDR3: CASSSPGERSYNEQFF. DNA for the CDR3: TGTGCCAGCAGCTCGCCTGGAGAACGCTCCTACAATGAGCAGTTCTTC.

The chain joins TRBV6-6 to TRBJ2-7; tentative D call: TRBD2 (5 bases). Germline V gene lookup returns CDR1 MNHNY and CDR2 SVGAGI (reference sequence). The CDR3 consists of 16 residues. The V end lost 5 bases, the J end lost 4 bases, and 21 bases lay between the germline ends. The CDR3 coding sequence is TGTGCCAGCAGTAACCCATCCAAGAAAGGCGGGTACGAGCAGTACTTC. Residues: CASSNPSKKGGYEQYF.

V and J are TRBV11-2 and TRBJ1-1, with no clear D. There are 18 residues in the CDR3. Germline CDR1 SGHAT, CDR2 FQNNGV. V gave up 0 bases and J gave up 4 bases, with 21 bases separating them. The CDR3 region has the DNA TGTGCCAGCAGCTTAGATCGGAAGGGCGGACGAGGTCGCACTGAAGCTTTCTTT. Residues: CASSLDRKGGRGRTEAFF.

CDR3 in amino acids: CSALGNNEQFF. The CDR3 DNA reads as TGCAGCGCGCTCGGGAACAATGAGCAGTTCTTC. The genes are TRBV29-1 and TRBJ2-1; TRBD2 is a possible D gene (5 bases). The CDR3 contains 11 residues. Deletions cut 7 bases from V and 5 bases from J, with 9 bases between. CDR1 is SQVTM, CDR2 ANQGSEA, per germline.

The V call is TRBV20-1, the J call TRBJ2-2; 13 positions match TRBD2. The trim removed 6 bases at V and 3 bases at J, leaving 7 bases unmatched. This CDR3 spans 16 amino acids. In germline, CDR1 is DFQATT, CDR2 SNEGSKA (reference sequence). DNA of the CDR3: TGCAGTGCCACTAGCGGGGGGGCCTCCGACACCGGGGAGCTGTTTTTT. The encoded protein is CSATSGGASDTGELFF.

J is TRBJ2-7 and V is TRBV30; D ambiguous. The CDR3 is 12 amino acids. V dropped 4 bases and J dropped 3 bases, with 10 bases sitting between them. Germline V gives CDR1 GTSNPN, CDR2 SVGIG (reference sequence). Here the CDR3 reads CAWKEDVYEQYF. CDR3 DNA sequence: TGTGCCTGGAAAGAGGACGTCTACGAGCAGTACTTC.

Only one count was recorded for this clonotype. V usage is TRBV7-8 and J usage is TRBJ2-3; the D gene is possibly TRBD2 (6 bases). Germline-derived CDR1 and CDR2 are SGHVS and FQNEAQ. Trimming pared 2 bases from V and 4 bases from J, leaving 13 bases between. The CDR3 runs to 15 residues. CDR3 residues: CASSLLAGSPDTQYF. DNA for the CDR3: TGTGCCAGCAGCTTACTCGCGGGGAGTCCAGATACGCAGTATTTT.

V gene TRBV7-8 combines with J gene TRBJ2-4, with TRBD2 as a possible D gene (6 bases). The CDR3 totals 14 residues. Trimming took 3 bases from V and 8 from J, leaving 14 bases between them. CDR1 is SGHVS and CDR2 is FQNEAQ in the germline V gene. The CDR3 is CASSLLPGDHIQYF. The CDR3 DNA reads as TGTGCCAGCAGCTTGCTACCGGGAGATCACATTCAGTACTTC.

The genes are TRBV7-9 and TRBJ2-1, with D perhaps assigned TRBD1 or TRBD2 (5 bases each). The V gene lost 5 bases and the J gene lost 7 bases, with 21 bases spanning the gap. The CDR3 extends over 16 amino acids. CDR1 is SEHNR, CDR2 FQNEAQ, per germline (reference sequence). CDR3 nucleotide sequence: TGTGCCAGCAGCCAACGGGACGGACCTAAGATGAATGAGCAGTTCTTC. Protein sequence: CASSQRDGPKMNEQFF.

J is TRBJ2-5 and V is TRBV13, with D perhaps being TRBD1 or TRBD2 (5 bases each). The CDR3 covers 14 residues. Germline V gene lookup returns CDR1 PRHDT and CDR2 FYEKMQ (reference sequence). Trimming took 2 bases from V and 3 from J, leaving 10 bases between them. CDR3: CASSLYQGEETQYF. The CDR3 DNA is TGTGCCAGCAGCTTATACCAGGGAGAAGAGACCCAGTACTTC.

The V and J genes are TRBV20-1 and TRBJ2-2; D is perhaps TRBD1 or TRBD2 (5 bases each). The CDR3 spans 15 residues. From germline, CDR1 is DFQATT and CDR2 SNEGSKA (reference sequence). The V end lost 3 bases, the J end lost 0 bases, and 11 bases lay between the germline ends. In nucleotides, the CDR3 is TGCAGTGCTAGGGGGGACGAGGCGAACACCGGGGAGCTGTTTTTT. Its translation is CSARGDEANTGELFF.

CDR3 sequence (DNA): TGTGCCAGCAGCACCCGGACAGGGTCGGCCCGTGAAGCTTTCTTT. Translation: CASSTRTGSAREAFF. This sequence joins TRBV9 and TRBJ1-1; TRBD1 matches at 8 bases. J lost 7 bases, V lost 4 bases, and 12 bases had no gene match. The CDR3 is made up of 15 amino acids. Germline loops: CDR1 SGDLS, CDR2 YYNGEE.

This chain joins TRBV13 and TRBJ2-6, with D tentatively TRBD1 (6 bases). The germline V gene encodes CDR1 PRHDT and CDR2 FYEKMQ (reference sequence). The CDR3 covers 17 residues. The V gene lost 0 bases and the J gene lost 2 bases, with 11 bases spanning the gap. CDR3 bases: TGTGCCAGCAGCTTAGGATGGGCAGGGGCTGGGGCCAACGTCCTGACTTTC. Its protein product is CASSLGWAGAGANVLTF.

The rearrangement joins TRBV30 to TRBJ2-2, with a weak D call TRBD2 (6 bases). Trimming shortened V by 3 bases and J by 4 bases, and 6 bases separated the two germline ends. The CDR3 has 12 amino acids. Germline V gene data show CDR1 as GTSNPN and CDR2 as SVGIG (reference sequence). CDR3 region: CAWRGGTGELFF. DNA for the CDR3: TGTGCCTGGAGGGGGGGCACCGGGGAGCTGTTTTTT. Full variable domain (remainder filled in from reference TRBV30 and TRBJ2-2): SQTIHQWPATLVQPVGSPLSLECTVEGTSNPNLYWYRQAAGRGLQLLFYSVGIGQISSEVPQNLSASRPQDRQFILSSKKLLLSDSGFYLCAWRGGTGELFFGEGSRLTVL.

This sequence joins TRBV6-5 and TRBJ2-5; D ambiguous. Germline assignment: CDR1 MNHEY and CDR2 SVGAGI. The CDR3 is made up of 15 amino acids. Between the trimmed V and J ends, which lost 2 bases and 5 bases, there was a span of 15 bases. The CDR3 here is CASSYRSHFGETQYF. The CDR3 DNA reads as TGTGCCAGCAGTTACCGATCACACTTTGGGGAGACCCAGTACTTC.

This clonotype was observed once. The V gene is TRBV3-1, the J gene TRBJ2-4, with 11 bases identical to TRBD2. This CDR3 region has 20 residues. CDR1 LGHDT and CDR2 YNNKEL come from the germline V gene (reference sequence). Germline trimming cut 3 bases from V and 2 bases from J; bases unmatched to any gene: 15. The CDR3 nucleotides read TGTGCCAGCAGCCACCGTAGCGGGGGGGCGATTGGCTGGACCAAAAACATTCAGTACTTC. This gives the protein CASSHRSGGAIGWTKNIQYF.

CDR3 in amino acids: CAAATSYEQYF. In DNA, the CDR3 is TGTGCCGCAGCTACATCCTACGAGCAGTACTTC. The V call is TRBV6-6, the J call TRBJ2-7; D remains ambiguous. CDR1 and CDR2 (germline): MNHNY, SVGAGI (reference sequence). V was trimmed by 11 bases and J by 1 base, leaving 9 bases between them. This CDR3 is 11 amino acids long.

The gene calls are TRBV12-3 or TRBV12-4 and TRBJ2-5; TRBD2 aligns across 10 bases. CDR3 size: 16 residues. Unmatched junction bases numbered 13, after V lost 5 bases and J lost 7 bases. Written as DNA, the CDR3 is TGTGCCAGCAGTGCCACCAGCGGGGGGGCTAAGGGGACCCAGTACTTC. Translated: CASSATSGGAKGTQYF.

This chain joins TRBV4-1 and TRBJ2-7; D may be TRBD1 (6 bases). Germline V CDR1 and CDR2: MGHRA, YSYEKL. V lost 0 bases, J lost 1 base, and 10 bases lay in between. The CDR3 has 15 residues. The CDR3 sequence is CASSQDRGQSYEQYF. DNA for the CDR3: TGCGCCAGCAGCCAAGATAGAGGACAGTCCTACGAGCAGTACTTC.

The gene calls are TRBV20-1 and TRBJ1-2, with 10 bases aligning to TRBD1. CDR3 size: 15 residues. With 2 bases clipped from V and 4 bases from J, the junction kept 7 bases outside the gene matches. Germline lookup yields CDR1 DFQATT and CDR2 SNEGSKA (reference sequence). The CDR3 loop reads CSARQDRGRSYGYTF. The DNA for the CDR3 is TGCAGTGCTAGACAAGACAGGGGGCGCAGCTATGGCTACACCTTC.

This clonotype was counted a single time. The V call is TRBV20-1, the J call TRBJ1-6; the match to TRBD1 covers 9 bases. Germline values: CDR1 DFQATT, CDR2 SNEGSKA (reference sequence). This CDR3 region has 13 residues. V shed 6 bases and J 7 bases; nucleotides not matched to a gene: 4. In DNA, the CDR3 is TGCAGTGCCAGGACAGGGGTGAATTCACCCCTCCACTTT. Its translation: CSARTGVNSPLHF.